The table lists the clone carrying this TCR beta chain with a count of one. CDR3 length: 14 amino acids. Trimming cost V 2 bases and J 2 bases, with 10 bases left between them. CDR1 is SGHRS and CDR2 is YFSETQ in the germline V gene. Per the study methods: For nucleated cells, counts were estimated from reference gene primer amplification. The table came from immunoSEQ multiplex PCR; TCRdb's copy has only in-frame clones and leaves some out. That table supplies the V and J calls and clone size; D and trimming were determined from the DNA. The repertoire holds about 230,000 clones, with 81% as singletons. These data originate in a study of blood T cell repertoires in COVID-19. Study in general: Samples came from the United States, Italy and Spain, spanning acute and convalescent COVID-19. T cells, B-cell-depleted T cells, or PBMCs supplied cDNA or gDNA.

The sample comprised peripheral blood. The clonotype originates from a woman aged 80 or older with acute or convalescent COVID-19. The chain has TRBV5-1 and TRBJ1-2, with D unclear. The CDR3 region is CASSFPGSNYGYTF. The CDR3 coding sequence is TGCGCCAGCAGCTTTCCCGGGAGCAACTATGGCTACACCTTC.